Listed below are T cell receptor beta chains from one sample, sequenced in a study of blood T cell repertoires in COVID-19. Generated by immunoSEQ multiplex PCR, the TCRdb table keeps only in-frame clones and is missing some. The sample includes roughly 290,000 clones, 75% to 95% of them seen just once. Sequenced material: peripheral blood. All receptors derive from a woman in her thirties with COVID-19, enrolled during active disease. The CDR3 runs from the conserved cysteine through the conserved F or W. A D gene is named only where the DNA matches it firmly. Clone size is stated in some rows and not others, as once, few, many or a class when expanded.

V	size	J	D	DNA	CDR3
TRBV6-5	once	TRBJ2-3	NA	TGTGCCAGCAGTTATACAGCAGCTAGCACAGATACGCAGTATTTT	CASSYTAASTDTQYF
TRBV21-1	NA	TRBJ1-4	NA	TGTGCCAGCAGCCGACAGGGCGAAAAACTGTTTTTT	CASSRQGEKLFF
TRBV5-1	NA	TRBJ2-1	TRBD2	TGCGCCAGCAGCGGGGGACTAGCGGCATACAATGAGCAGTTCTTC	CASSGGLAAYNEQFF
TRBV12-5	NA	TRBJ2-2	NA	TGTGCTAGTGGTTCAAACGTGGGAGCGGTCGGGGAGCTGTTTTTT	CASGSNVGAVGELFF
TRBV5-5	NA	TRBJ2-7	NA	TGTGCCAGCAGCATAGACAGAAAGCAGTACTTC	CASSIDRKQYF
TRBV4-3	NA	TRBJ1-5	NA	TGCGCCAGCAGCCAAGAGTTCGGTCAGCCCCAGCATTTT	CASSQEFGQPQHF
TRBV7-2	NA	TRBJ2-5	TRBD2	TGTGCCAGCAGCTTGGGCCCTAGCGGGAGTACGGGGACCCAGTACTTC	CASSLGPSGSTGTQYF
TRBV2	NA	TRBJ1-2	TRBD1	TGTGCCAGCACTCCGGACAGGGCAGGCTATGGCTACACCTTC	CASTPDRAGYGYTF
TRBV28	NA	TRBJ2-7	TRBD1	TGTGCCAGCAGTTTGGTCCGAGACAGGGGTTACGAGCAGTACTTC	CASSLVRDRGYEQYF
TRBV6-5	NA	TRBJ2-7	TRBD1	TGTGCCAGCAGCCAGACAGGGAGCTCCTACGAGCAGTACTTC	CASSQTGSSYEQYF
TRBV4-3	NA	TRBJ2-2	NA	TGCGCCAGCAGCCAAGTGATGGCCGGGTACGGGGAGCTGTTTTTT	CASSQVMAGYGELFF
TRBV24-1	NA	TRBJ2-3	NA	TGTGCCACCAGTGAAACCTATGGAGATCTCAACACAGATACGCAGTATTTT	CATSETYGDLNTDTQYF
TRBV30	NA	TRBJ2-5	TRBD2	TGTGCCTGGGGCGGGACTAGTGGAGAGACCCAGTACTTC	CAWGGTSGETQYF
TRBV7-2	NA	TRBJ1-5	NA	TGTGCCAGCAGCCCCGAAGGGGCAGGGATGGAGCCCCAGCATTTT	CASSPEGAGMEPQHF
TRBV6-5	NA	TRBJ1-1	NA	TGTGCCAGCAGCTTGACAGAAGAATTTGAAGCTTTCTTT	CASSLTEEFEAFF
TRBV19	NA	TRBJ2-5	NA	TGTGCCAGTAGTACCGGGAAACAGGGTTGGATGGAGACCCAGTACTTC	CASSTGKQGWMETQYF
TRBV29-1	NA	TRBJ2-1	TRBD2	TGCAGCGCAACTAGCGGACTCAACAATGAGCAGTTCTTC	CSATSGLNNEQFF
TRBV2	NA	TRBJ1-1	TRBD1	TGTGCCAGCAGTCCGGACAGGGGCAGCACTGAAGCTTTCTTT	CASSPDRGSTEAFF
TRBV3-1/TRBV3-2	NA	TRBJ1-5	TRBD1	TGTGCCAGCAGCCAAGCCCTCCGGGACAGCGTACAGTCCTTTTGGGGCAATCAGCCCCAGCATTTT	CASSQALRDSVQSFWGNQPQHF
TRBV7-2	NA	TRBJ2-1	TRBD2	TGTGCCAGCAGCTTGGGACTAGCGGGAGGTCTGGGTGAGCAGTTCTTC	CASSLGLAGGLGEQFF
TRBV2	NA	TRBJ2-5	NA	TGTGCCAGCAGTGAAGTCGGGGGACGTGCTGAGACCCAGTACTTC	CASSEVGGRAETQYF
TRBV7-8	NA	TRBJ1-5	NA	TGTGCCAGCAGCCCCAACAGGGATCAGCCCCAGCATTTT	CASSPNRDQPQHF
TRBV25-1	NA	TRBJ1-1	NA	TGTGCCAGCAGAGTGACAGGGAACACTGAAGCTTTCTTT	CASRVTGNTEAFF
TRBV6-1	NA	TRBJ2-1	NA	TGTGCCAGCAGTGCCCTTGGGGGGAGCGCCTACAATGAGCAGTTCTTC	CASSALGGSAYNEQFF
TRBV27	NA	TRBJ1-1	TRBD1	TGTGCCAGCAGTTTCGGGGGACAGGGCATCGAAGCTTTCTTT	CASSFGGQGIEAFF
TRBV15	NA	TRBJ1-4	NA	TGTGCCACCAGCAGAGATGACCGGGGTTGGGAAAAACTGTTTTTT	CATSRDDRGWEKLFF
TRBV5-4	NA	TRBJ2-7	NA	TGTGCCAGCAGCAGGGACATCACGCACTACGAGCAGTACTTC	CASSRDITHYEQYF
TRBV5-1	NA	TRBJ2-1	TRBD2	TGCGCCAGCAGCACCACGGGACTAGCGGCCTACAATGAGCAGTTCTTC	CASSTTGLAAYNEQFF
TRBV19	NA	TRBJ1-5	NA	TGTGCCAGTAGACAGGGACCCTCTCAGCCCCAGCATTTT	CASRQGPSQPQHF
TRBV28	once	TRBJ2-7	TRBD1	TGTGCCAGCGGGACAGGTGGTTTGGAGCAGTACTTC	CASGTGGLEQYF
TRBV19	NA	TRBJ2-5	NA	TGTGCCAGTAGTACCCCCGCAGGGCTAATGAAGACCCAGTACTTC	CASSTPAGLMKTQYF
TRBV7-9	NA	TRBJ2-2	NA	TGTGCCAGCACCCGAGGTGGAGGCACCGGGGAGCTGTTTTTT	CASTRGGGTGELFF
TRBV4-1	NA	TRBJ2-7	TRBD2	TGCGCCAGCAGCCCCCAAGAATGGGACTACCAAGTACCCTACGAGCAGTACTTC	CASSPQEWDYQVPYEQYF
TRBV24-1	NA	TRBJ2-2	TRBD1	TGTGCCACCAGTGAATCCGGGACAGGGGGCCCCGGGGAGCTGTTTTTT	CATSESGTGGPGELFF
TRBV6-5	NA	TRBJ1-1	NA	TGTGCCAGCGGGGCCAGAGGGAACACTGAAGCTTTCTTT	CASGARGNTEAFF
TRBV28	NA	TRBJ1-5	NA	TGTGCCAGCAGTTATCAGGGGTTTCAGCCCCAGCATTTT	CASSYQGFQPQHF
TRBV29-1	many	TRBJ1-1	NA	TGCAGCGTTATCGGTTCGGCAGGGATGAACACTGAAGCTTTCTTT	CSVIGSAGMNTEAFF
TRBV24-1	NA	TRBJ2-5	NA	TGTGCCACCAGTCAGACAGGTTTACTCCAAGAGACCCAGTACTTC	CATSQTGLLQETQYF
TRBV3-1/TRBV3-2	NA	TRBJ1-2	TRBD1	TGTGCCAGCAGCACGACAGGGCTGGGGGGCTACACCTTC	CASSTTGLGGYTF
TRBV20-1	NA	TRBJ2-1	NA	TGCAGTGCTAGATCCGGGGTTGAGCAGTTCTTC	CSARSGVEQFF
TRBV6-2/TRBV6-3	NA	TRBJ1-1	NA	TGTGCCAGCAGTTACCCCGGGGGGGGCACTGAAGCTTTCTTT	CASSYPGGGTEAFF
TRBV6-6	NA	TRBJ1-6	TRBD1	TGTGCCAGCAGTCCAGGACAGGGAGGGGGTGGGGATTCACCCCTCCACTTT	CASSPGQGGGGDSPLHF
TRBV18	NA	TRBJ2-7	NA	TGTGCCAGCTCACAAGACACCTACGAGCAGTACTTC	CASSQDTYEQYF
TRBV7-3	NA	TRBJ2-1	TRBD2	TGTGCCAGCAGCACCCCCAGCGGGATACCTACACAGCAGTTCTTC	CASSTPSGIPTQQFF
TRBV5-1	NA	TRBJ2-3	TRBD2	TGCGCCAGCAGCCCGGGACTAGCGGGAGCTTTTAATACGCAGTATTTT	CASSPGLAGAFNTQYF
TRBV2	NA	TRBJ2-7	NA	TGTGCCAGCAGTTCCGGGTTCTCCTTCGAGCAGTACTTC	CASSSGFSFEQYF
TRBV25-1	once	TRBJ2-7	TRBD1	TGTGCCAGCAGTGAATATGGACAGGGGGCTGACGAGCAGTACTTC	CASSEYGQGADEQYF
TRBV5-4	once	TRBJ1-1	TRBD1	TGTGCCAGCAGCGGACGGACAGGGAACACTGAAGCTTTCTTT	CASSGRTGNTEAFF
TRBV2	NA	TRBJ1-1	TRBD1	TGTGCCAGCAGGGGACAGCAAGCTTTCTTT	CASRGQQAFF
TRBV28	NA	TRBJ2-2	TRBD1	TGTGCCAGCAGTTTACAGGGACAGGGAAAAACCGGGGAGCTGTTTTTT	CASSLQGQGKTGELFF
TRBV15	NA	TRBJ2-1	NA	TGTGCCACCAGCAGCGGGATTTTGAGCGATGAGCAGTTCTTC	CATSSGILSDEQFF
TRBV28	NA	TRBJ1-6	NA	TGTGCCAGCAATCAGGTCCCCTATAATTCACCCCTCCACTTT	CASNQVPYNSPLHF
TRBV2	NA	TRBJ2-2	NA	TGTGCCAGCAGTGGAGCTACCGGGGGGAACACCGGGGAGCTGTTTTTT	CASSGATGGNTGELFF
TRBV24-1	NA	TRBJ2-5	NA	TGTGCCACCAGTGATTTCGCCCGGGAGACCCAGTACTTC	CATSDFARETQYF
TRBV5-1	NA	TRBJ2-3	TRBD2	TGCGCCAGCAGCTATCCCGGGACTAGCGGGAGCGCCCCCACAGATACGCAGTATTTT	CASSYPGTSGSAPTDTQYF